The clone carrying this TCR beta chain is a singleton in its sample. What it binds is not known. The data originate from a study of shared clonotypes between healthy human individuals. Study background: Per-donor plates numbered three CD4 naive, three CD4 memory, two CD8 naive and one CD8 memory. Overall study results and limits: Sampling covered nothing but blood. Tissue TCR repertoires likely differ from those found in blood. Naive subsets typically showed greater estimated richness than memory subsets.

Researchers partitioned CD4+ cells into CD45RA+ naive and CD45RA-negative memory subsets. This table comes from immunoSEQ multiplex PCR, and its TCRdb copy is limited to in-frame clones, with some not included. The sample lists roughly 2.4 million clones; roughly 95% were seen once. With 5 bases clipped from V and 3 bases from J, the junction kept 1 base outside the gene matches. This CDR3 comprises 12 residues. Germline CDR1 reads GTSNPN; CDR2 reads SVGIG (reference sequence). Input material: naive CD4+ T cells sorted from blood. This sample's subset: CD45RA+ positively selected. The sequence derives from a man between 18 and 29 years old in good health. The chain has TRBV30 and TRBJ1-1, with 9 bases that match TRBD1. CDR3 bases: TGTGCCTGGCGGGACAGGGACACTGAAGCTTTCTTT. Translated, it gives CAWRDRDTEAFF.